This TCR beta chain is drawn from a study of tumor-infiltrating lymphocytes in primary liver carcinoma. cDNA specific to TCR beta was made from about 0.45 ug of total RNA, with a constant-region primer employed for priming. Three nested multiplex PCR rounds of slightly modified ARM-PCR generated TCR beta libraries. Primers for the first two PCR rounds were TRBV1-TRBV30 forward primers and a C-beta reverse primer (approximately 10 cycles per round). Via MiXCR, TCRdb re-called the multiplex PCR reads, giving one row per CDR3 protein. The profile shows 310,000 or so distinct CDR3 sequences, around three fifths of them singletons. This CDR3 has 14 amino acids. The V gene's germline CDR1 is LGHNA and CDR2 YSLEER. Extraction also yielded germline DNA, while blood RNA was obtained from unsorted whole blood. Preoperatively, roughly 4.1 milliliters of peripheral blood were collected. Concerning this clonotype: The junction departs from the called germline gene at one end, perhaps through a read error.

The clonotype was recovered from a woman in her twenties or thirties with primary liver carcinoma and hepatitis B virus infection. The chain combines TRBV4-3 with TRBJ1-2; D may be TRBD1 (6 bases). Material: peripheral blood. CDR3 sequence: CASSRDWGAYGNTF. CDR3 DNA: TGCGCCAGCAGCCGAGACTGGGGGGCCTATGGCAACACCTTC.